These 25 T cell receptor beta chains share one sample of origin, sequenced in a study of blood T cell repertoires in COVID-19. Sequencing used immunoSEQ multiplex PCR; TCRdb keeps in-frame clones, though not all of them. This sample has around 220,000 clones; 82% occur once, and the top ten carry 4.9%. Specimen: peripheral blood. All receptors derive from a woman of 80 years or more with active or convalescent COVID-19.

The V gene is TRBV18, the J gene TRBJ1-4; TRBD1 matches 7 bases. The V and J ends lost 2 bases and 8 bases, in that order; junction bases with no gene match: 8. There are 15 residues in the CDR3. Germline-derived CDR1 and CDR2 are KGHSH and LQKENI. CDR3 bases: TGTGCCAGCTCACCATATGACAGGGAAGAGGAAAAACTGTTTTTT. Protein product: CASSPYDREEEKLFF. Based on the CDR3 plus reference TRBV18 and TRBJ1-4, the full variable domain is NAGVMQNPRHLVRRRGQEARLRCSPMKGHSHVYWYRQLPEEGLKFMVYLQKENIIDESGMPKERFSAEFPKEGPSILRIQQVVRGDSAAYFCASSPYDREEEKLFFGSGTQLSVL.

The J gene is TRBJ1-6, the V gene TRBV19, with a possible D match to TRBD1 (6 bases). The ends were cut back, 2 bases at V and 9 bases at J, with 14 bases in the middle. Germline CDR1 reads LNHDA; CDR2 reads SQIVND (reference sequence). The CDR3 sequence is 15 residues long. This chain's CDR3 is CASSIMQGSGSPLHF. In nucleotides, the CDR3 is TGTGCCAGTAGTATAATGCAGGGGAGTGGTTCACCCCTCCACTTT.

The chain is built from TRBV3-1 (or the pseudogene TRBV3-2) and TRBJ1-2; 8 positions match TRBD1. The CDR3 consists of 15 residues. Germline CDR1 reads LGHDT; CDR2 reads YNNKEL (reference sequence). Trimming removed 2 bases from V and 3 bases from J; junction bases left unmatched: 5. CDR3 residues: CASSQPAGGDYGYTF. CDR3 DNA: TGTGCCAGCAGCCAACCCGCAGGGGGCGACTATGGCTACACCTTC.

J is TRBJ2-5 and V is TRBV3-1 (or the pseudogene TRBV3-2); possible D gene TRBD1, 6 bases. Germline V gives CDR1 LGHDT, CDR2 YNNKEL (reference sequence). The V end lost 3 bases, the J end lost 2 bases, and 10 bases lay between the germline ends. The CDR3 runs 14 residues. Here the CDR3 reads CASSHRDIQETQYF. Here the CDR3 DNA reads TGTGCCAGCAGCCACCGGGACATACAAGAGACCCAGTACTTC.

The chain combines TRBV13 with TRBJ1-1; no reliable D call. In germline, CDR1 is PRHDT, CDR2 FYEKMQ (reference sequence). The CDR3 is 12 amino acids. The V end lost 1 base, the J end lost 5 bases, and 5 bases lay between the germline ends. The CDR3 nucleotides are TGTGCCAGCAGCTTAGACATAACTGAAGCTTTCTTT. It translates to CASSLDITEAFF.

This clone showed up just once. The V gene is TRBV7-2, the J gene TRBJ1-2; 9 bases are a match to TRBD1. Trimming at V came to 4 bases and at J to 4 bases, leaving 7 bases not matched to a gene. CDR3 size: 15 residues. Germline V CDR1 and CDR2: SGHTA, FQGNSA. The CDR3 region is CASSSGTGFSYGYTF. CDR3 DNA sequence: TGTGCCAGCAGCTCCGGGACAGGGTTCTCCTATGGCTACACCTTC.

The V and J genes are TRBV19 and TRBJ1-5; 8 positions match TRBD1. Germline V gene sequence: CDR1 LNHDA, CDR2 SQIVND (reference sequence). After removal of 7 bases from V and 3 bases from J, the junction contained 8 bases not matched to a gene. The CDR3 is 15 residues long. This CDR3 is CASNIQGAPNQPQHF. The CDR3, as DNA: TGTGCCAGTAATATTCAGGGGGCGCCCAATCAGCCCCAGCATTTT.

The rearrangement uses TRBV19 and TRBJ1-1, with 8 nucleotides matching TRBD1. CDR3 length: 16 residues. The germline V gene has CDR1 LNHDA and CDR2 SQIVND (reference sequence). V lost 6 bases and J lost 5; bases outside the gene matches: 14. The CDR3 DNA follows: TGTGCCAGTAGGCCCCACAGGGGGTCCTCGAATACTGAAGCTTTCTTT. Protein: CASRPHRGSSNTEAFF.

The gene calls are TRBV7-2 and TRBJ1-4, with TRBD1 as a possible D gene (6 bases). Per germline, CDR1 SGHTA and CDR2 FQGNSA. The CDR3 totals 15 residues. V was cut by 5 bases and J by 8 bases, with 18 bases left in between. CDR3 nucleotides: TGTGCCAGCAGCCCCCGAGGGGGGGCCATCGAAAAACTGTTTTTT. It is translated as CASSPRGGAIEKLFF.

This chain joins TRBV18 and TRBJ1-1; tentatively, D is TRBD1 (6 bases). Germline V gene lookup returns CDR1 KGHSH and CDR2 LQKENI. V was pared by 6 bases and J by 3 bases, with 14 bases between. The CDR3 sequence is 14 residues long. The CDR3 nucleotides read TGTGCCAGCTCCCTCAGGGGAGCGGACACTGAAGCTTTCTTT. It is translated as CASSLRGADTEAFF.

CDR3 nucleotides: TGTGCCAGCAGCCCTAATCAGGGGATAGCTGAAGCTTTCTTT. This codes for CASSPNQGIAEAFF. The chain recombines TRBV5-4 with TRBJ1-1; D might be TRBD1 (6 bases). CDR3 size: 14 residues. Germline V gives CDR1 SGHNT, CDR2 YYREEE (reference sequence). V was shortened by 4 bases and J by 6 bases, with 16 bases between the two germline ends.

This clone was recorded only once. V is TRBV11-2 and J is TRBJ1-3; D is ambiguous. The CDR3 sequence is 15 residues long. In germline, CDR1 is SGHAT, CDR2 FQNNGV. V was pared by 5 bases and J by 0 bases, with 11 bases between. The CDR3 loop reads CASSQEGFSGNTIYF. The CDR3 coding sequence is TGTGCCAGCAGCCAGGAGGGATTCTCTGGAAACACCATATATTTT.

The rearrangement links TRBV11-2 to TRBJ2-1, with 9 bases aligning to TRBD2. V gave up 1 base and J gave up 5 bases; unmatched junction bases: 12. Per the germline V gene, CDR1 is SGHAT and CDR2 is FQNNGV. The CDR3 loop spans 18 amino acids. The CDR3 reads CASSLVIRLAGLHNEQFF. The CDR3 coding sequence is TGTGCCAGCAGCTTAGTGATTAGGCTAGCGGGACTCCACAATGAGCAGTTCTTC.

J is TRBJ1-4 and V is TRBV2, with unresolved D. Germline V lookup: CDR1 SNHLY, CDR2 FYNNEI. Trimming left V 2 bases short and J 4 bases short, with 11 bases between. CDR3 length: 15 residues. In nucleotides, the CDR3 is TGTGCCAGCAGTGAAATGGCGGCGAGTAATGAAAAACTGTTTTTT. Translation gives CASSEMAASNEKLFF.

The chain employs TRBV9 and TRBJ2-5; D is possibly TRBD2 (6 bases). Germline assignment: CDR1 SGDLS and CDR2 YYNGEE. The CDR3 is 14 residues long. V lost 1 base and J lost 4, with 11 bases in between. The DNA of the CDR3 is TGTGCCAGCAGCGTATTCGGGGGAGGAGAGACCCAGTACTTC. Protein: CASSVFGGGETQYF.

This clone was observed once. The rearrangement joins TRBV2 to TRBJ1-3; D gene ambiguous. This CDR3 comprises 14 residues. V was cut by 5 bases and J by 0 bases, with 8 bases left in between. Looked up from germline, CDR1 is SNHLY and CDR2 is FYNNEI. This CDR3 reads CASSREYSGNTIYF. The DNA of the CDR3 is TGTGCCAGCAGTCGGGAATACTCTGGAAACACCATATATTTT. The entire variable domain, with the rest obtained from reference TRBV2 and TRBJ1-3, is as follows: EPEVTQTPSHQVTQMGQEVILRCVPISNHLYFYWYRQILGQKVEFLVSFYNNEISEKSEIFDDQFSVERPDGSNFTLKIRSTKLEDSAMYFCASSREYSGNTIYFGEGSWLTVV.

Comments on this clone: Germline and junction disagree at one end, which may indicate a read error. The gene calls are TRBV10-3 and TRBJ2-7; TRBD2 aligns across 8 bases. This CDR3 has 16 residues. Germline values: CDR1 ENHRY, CDR2 SYGVKD. CDR3 protein: CATSLAPQAGAHEQYF. CDR3 DNA: TGTGCCACCAGTCTAGCTCCCCAAGCGGGAGCCCACGAGCAGTACTTC.

This clone was counted a few times. The J gene is TRBJ2-1, the V gene TRBV5-1; TRBD2 might be the D (6 bases). This CDR3 has 14 amino acids. Germline CDR1 is SGHRS and CDR2 is YFSETQ. V lost 1 base and J lost 8, with 13 bases in between. The CDR3 coding sequence is TGCGCCAGCAGCTTGAGGACCGGCGGGGATGAGCAGTTCTTC. Translating it yields CASSLRTGGDEQFF.

The chain recombines TRBV5-1 with TRBJ1-1, with TRBD1 matching 7 bases. V lost 4 bases, J lost 5 bases, and 5 bases stayed unmatched. The CDR3 is 13 amino acids. Per the germline V gene, CDR1 is SGHRS and CDR2 is YFSETQ. The CDR3 region is CASSLDRDTEAFF. The CDR3 nucleotides read TGCGCCAGCAGCCTAGACAGGGATACTGAAGCTTTCTTT.

The chain is built from TRBV3-1 (or the pseudogene TRBV3-2) and TRBJ1-2; tentatively, D is TRBD1 (5 bases). Germline CDR1 reads LGHDT; CDR2 reads YNNKEL (reference sequence). Trimming cost V 0 bases and J 5 bases, with 13 bases left between them. The CDR3 has 15 amino acids. The CDR3 DNA follows: TGTGCCAGCAGCCAAGATAGGAGCGGGGGTTATGGCTACACCTTC. This codes for CASSQDRSGGYGYTF.

The chain recombines TRBV18 with TRBJ2-5; D unresolved. Between the trimmed V and J ends, which lost 4 bases and 2 bases, there was a span of 8 bases. The germline CDR1 and CDR2 sequences are KGHSH and LQKENI. There are 13 residues in the CDR3. The CDR3 nucleotides read TGTGCCAGCTCACGGATACAGCAAGAGACCCAGTACTTC. Amino acids: CASSRIQQETQYF.

The chain combines TRBV30 with TRBJ1-6; TRBD1 is a possible D gene (5 bases). CDR1 is GTSNPN, CDR2 SVGIG, per germline (reference sequence). V was cut by 3 bases and J by 8 bases, with 23 bases left in between. The CDR3 is 17 residues long. CDR3 protein: CAWRPFAGAVSDSPLHF. As DNA, the CDR3 is TGTGCCTGGAGACCCTTCGCTGGGGCCGTGAGTGATTCACCCCTCCACTTT. Based on the CDR3 plus reference TRBV30 and TRBJ1-6, the full variable domain is SQTIHQWPATLVQPVGSPLSLECTVEGTSNPNLYWYRQAAGRGLQLLFYSVGIGQISSEVPQNLSASRPQDRQFILSSKKLLLSDSGFYLCAWRPFAGAVSDSPLHFGNGTRLTVT.

This rearrangement joins TRBV5-4 to TRBJ2-6; D call uncertain. This CDR3 is built from 19 residues. CDR1 is SGHNT and CDR2 is YYREEE in the germline V gene (reference sequence). V was shortened by 2 bases and J by 0 bases, with 18 bases between the two germline ends. CDR3 residues: CASSFPPSQVISGANVLTF. The CDR3, as DNA: TGTGCCAGCAGCTTTCCTCCATCCCAGGTCATCTCTGGGGCCAACGTCCTGACTTTC.

The chain combines TRBV3-1 (or the pseudogene TRBV3-2) with TRBJ1-5, with D hard to call. The CDR3 totals 13 residues. Germline CDR1 LGHDT, CDR2 YNNKEL (reference sequence). The V and J ends lost 4 bases and 1 base respectively, with 5 bases between them. The CDR3 DNA sequence: TGTGCCAGCAGCCGAACAAGCAATCAGCCCCAGCATTTT. It specifies CASSRTSNQPQHF.

As concerns this clone: Other DNA sequences in the sample encode the same CDR3. The V gene is TRBV30, the J gene TRBJ1-5; no firm D call. CDR3 length: 13 amino acids. The V gene's germline CDR1 is GTSNPN and CDR2 SVGIG (reference sequence). V was cut by 0 bases and J by 2 bases, with 5 bases left in between. The CDR3 protein is CAWSVGGNQPQHF. The CDR3 coding sequence is TGTGCCTGGAGTGTCGGTGGCAATCAGCCCCAGCATTTT. The full variable domain, completed using reference TRBV30 and TRBJ1-5, is SQTIHQWPATLVQPVGSPLSLECTVEGTSNPNLYWYRQAAGRGLQLLFYSVGIGQISSEVPQNLSASRPQDRQFILSSKKLLLSDSGFYLCAWSVGGNQPQHFGDGTRLSIL.